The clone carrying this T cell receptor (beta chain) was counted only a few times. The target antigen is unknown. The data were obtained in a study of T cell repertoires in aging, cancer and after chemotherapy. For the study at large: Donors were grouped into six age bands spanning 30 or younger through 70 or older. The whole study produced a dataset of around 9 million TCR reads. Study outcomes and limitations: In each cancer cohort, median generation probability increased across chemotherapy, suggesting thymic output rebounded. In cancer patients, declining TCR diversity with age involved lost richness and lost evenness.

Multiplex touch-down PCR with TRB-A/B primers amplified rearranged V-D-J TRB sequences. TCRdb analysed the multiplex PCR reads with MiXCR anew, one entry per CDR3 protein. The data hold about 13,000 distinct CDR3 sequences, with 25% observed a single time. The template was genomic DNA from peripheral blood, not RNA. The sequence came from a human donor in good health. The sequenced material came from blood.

The CDR3 here is CASSADGYGYTF. The DNA of the CDR3 is TGTGCCAGCAGCGCGGACGGCTATGGCTACACCTTC. The chain is built from TRBV5-4 and TRBJ1-2; the D is unclear. The length of the CDR3 is 12 residues. From germline, CDR1 is SGHNT and CDR2 YYREEE (reference sequence). V lost 4 bases to trimming and J lost 4 bases, with 8 bases between them.